These 28 T cell receptor beta chains originate from one sample sequenced in a study of tumor and adjacent non-tumor tissue in lung cancer. The library came from three nested PCR rounds adapted from ARM-PCR protocols. TCRdb re-derived calls from the multiplex PCR reads in MiXCR, one entry per CDR3 protein. The repertoire has 40,000 to 55,000 distinct CDR3 sequences, about 70% of them found once; the top ten carry 20% to 30%. No cell sorting was done before RNA was extracted from the tissue. The normal lung tissue was taken more than 3 cm from the tumor edge. The sequenced sample was distant non-tumor lung tissue. These receptors were collected from a woman in her fifties or sixties with non-small cell lung cancer.

This sequence joins TRBV12-3 or TRBV12-4 and TRBJ2-7; 8 nucleotides line up with TRBD1. The CDR3 loop spans 15 amino acids. J gave up 0 bases and V 10 bases, and 11 bases lay outside the gene matches. The CDR3 coding sequence is TGTGCCATTAGATACAGACAGGGGAGCTCCTACGAGCAGTACTTC. Amino acids: CAIRYRQGSSYEQYF.

With respect to this clonotype: Compared with germline, one end of the junction differs, possibly owing to a read error. V usage is TRBV29-1 and J usage is TRBJ2-7; 7 bases are shared with TRBD1. The J call is uncertain, as TRBJ2-1 better fits the DNA end. The germline V gene encodes CDR1 SQVTM and CDR2 ANQGSEA. The CDR3 contains 12 residues. The CDR3 here is CSVEGQTYKQFF. The DNA for the CDR3 is TGTAGCGTTGAGGGACAGACCTACAAGCAGTTCTTC.

This clonotype was picked up many times. The chain employs TRBV5-4 and TRBJ2-7, with 8 bases identical to TRBD1. V dropped 1 base and J dropped 5; count of bases not matched to a gene: 8. This CDR3 spans 15 amino acids. CDR1 SGHNT and CDR2 YYREEE come from the germline V gene (reference sequence). CDR3 nucleotide sequence: TGTGCCAGCAGCTTGAGGCAGGGACAGGCTAACGAGCAGTACTTC. It specifies CASSLRQGQANEQYF.

The gene calls are TRBV4-3 and TRBJ2-7, with TRBD1 as a possible D gene (5 bases). This CDR3 has 13 residues. The V end was cut by 9 bases, the J end by 4 bases, with 16 bases between. CDR1 is LGHNA, CDR2 YSLEER, per germline. The CDR3 DNA reads as TGCGCCAGAAGTCAAGGGGCAAGGTACGAGCAGTACTTC. Residues: CARSQGARYEQYF.

As regards this clonotype: One base away lies a much larger clone, so this may be a sequencing read error. The chain recombines TRBV28 with TRBJ2-7, with D perhaps matching TRBD1 (7 bases). V dropped 6 bases and J dropped 3 bases, with 12 bases sitting between them. Germline CDR1 reads MDHEN; CDR2 reads SYDVKM. This CDR3 has 13 residues. CDR3 residues: CASRGGTVYEQYF. The CDR3 DNA reads TGTGCCAGCAGGGGCGGGACAGTCTACGAGCAGTACTTC. Based on the CDR3 plus reference TRBV28 and TRBJ2-7, the full variable domain is DVKVTQSSRYLVKRTGEKVFLECVQDMDHENMFWYRQDPGLGLRLIYFSYDVKMKEKGDIPEGYSVSREKKERFSLILESASTNQTSMYLCASRGGTVYEQYFGPGTRLTVT.

This sequence joins TRBV6-5 and TRBJ1-2, with no clear D. This CDR3 comprises 12 residues. Trimming took off 8 bases at V and 13 bases at J, with 20 bases between the two ends. Germline CDR1 and CDR2: MNHEY and SVGAGI. In DNA form, the CDR3 reads TGTGCCAGCTCCACGGGGTTCATTGTCTGCACCTTC. Translated: CASSTGFIVCTF.

This chain uses TRBV7-8 with TRBJ2-1, with 9 bases that match TRBD2. The germline V gene has CDR1 SGHVS and CDR2 FQNEAQ. The CDR3 spans 12 residues. V was pared by 5 bases and J by 15 bases, with 8 bases of the junction left unmatched. CDR3 protein: CASSPQAGGWFF. The CDR3 DNA reads as TGTGCCAGCAGCCCGCAAGCGGGAGGATGGTTCTTC.

In this sample, this clonotype turned up many times. V usage is TRBV5-1 and J usage is TRBJ2-3; 13 bases match TRBD2. After removal of 4 bases from V and 2 bases from J, the junction contained 7 bases not matched to a gene. This CDR3 spans 17 amino acids. Germline V gene lookup returns CDR1 SGHRS and CDR2 YFSETQ. CDR3: CASSPGTSGDFTDTQYF. The CDR3, as DNA: TGCGCCAGCAGCCCTGGGACTAGCGGGGATTTCACAGATACGCAGTATTTT.

In regard to this clonotype: One end of the junction is discordant with germline, which a read error may explain. The gene calls are TRBV20-1 and TRBJ2-1; 7 bases line up with TRBD1. Germline V gene sequence: CDR1 DFQATT, CDR2 SNEGSKA (reference sequence). The CDR3 contains 14 residues. CDR3: CNARETTGWNEQFF. CDR3 nucleotide sequence: TGCAATGCTAGAGAGACGACAGGGTGGAATGAGCAGTTCTTC.

This clonotype has just one count. V usage is TRBV6-5 and J usage is TRBJ2-7; D is perhaps TRBD2 (6 bases). In germline, CDR1 is MNHEY, CDR2 SVGAGI. V lost 5 bases to trimming and J lost 10 bases, with 21 bases between them. The CDR3 is 14 residues long. The CDR3 loop reads CASSLLGGDGVQYF. Written as DNA, the CDR3 is TGTGCCAGCAGTCTCCTCGGCGGGGACGGCGTACAGTACTTC.

Concerning this clonotype itself: One end of the junction is discordant with germline, which a read error may explain. This CDR3 is CARSSPVGRAPFRYGYTF. For the CDR3, the DNA is TGTGCCAGAAGTTCCCCCGTGGGCAGGGCCCCTTTTCGCTATGGCTACACCTTC. The chain is built from TRBV28 and TRBJ1-2, with D tentatively TRBD1 (5 bases). CDR1 and CDR2 from the germline V gene are MDHEN and SYDVKM. CDR3 length: 18 residues.

Of note for this clonotype: One end of the junction is discordant with germline, which a read error may explain. The chain combines TRBV29-1 with TRBJ1-2; perhaps TRBD1 as D (5 bases). The germline CDR1 and CDR2 sequences are SQVTM and ANQGSEA. The CDR3 spans 17 residues. The CDR3, as DNA: TGCAGCGTTGAAAGCGTGCCGAGACGGTCATCTCCTTGGGGCTACACATTC. Amino acid sequence: CSVESVPRRSSPWGYTF.

A word on this clonotype: This CDR3 is missing its conserved last phenylalanine or tryptophan, likely due to a read error. The CDR3 nucleotides are TGTGCCAGCAACTTGAGGACAGGGGAGACCCAGTACTCC. It specifies CASNLRTGETQYS. The gene calls are TRBV5-6 and TRBJ2-5; 8 nucleotides match TRBD1. Germline-derived CDR1 and CDR2 are SGHDT and YYEEEE. The length of the CDR3 is 13 residues.

Details on this clonotype: Sequence at one end of the junction differs from germline and may be a read error. This chain joins TRBV4-3 and TRBJ1-1; D remains unclear. Germline values: CDR1 LGHNA, CDR2 YSLEER. The CDR3 consists of 16 residues. In nucleotides, the CDR3 is TGCGCCGGCAGCCAAGATATGTCAGGAAGGTACACTGAAGCTTTCTTT. It encodes CAGSQDMSGRYTEAFF.

This clonotype was observed once. This chain connects TRBV6-2 or TRBV6-3 to TRBJ2-7, with D possibly called TRBD1 or TRBD2 (5 bases each). The V end was cut by 5 bases, the J end by 10 bases, with 21 bases between. The germline CDR1 and CDR2 sequences are MNHEY and SVGEGT. This CDR3 contains 14 residues. The CDR3, as DNA: TGTGCCAGCAGTACCGGGACCGCCCGGTTGGATCAGTACTTC. Translated, it gives CASSTGTARLDQYF.

As concerns this clonotype: One end of the junction varies from germline; a read error may be responsible. The genes are TRBV11-3 and TRBJ2-7, with 8 bases lining up with TRBD1. The germline gives CDR1 SGHNT, CDR2 YENEEA. The CDR3 consists of 14 residues. The CDR3 spells CAYSPGQGSYEKYF. CDR3 in DNA: TGTGCCTACAGCCCCGGACAGGGTTCCTACGAGAAGTACTTC.

The chain uses TRBV12-3 or TRBV12-4 and TRBJ1-2; D unresolved. The CDR3 has 15 residues. V lost 4 bases to trimming and J lost 3 bases, with 15 bases between them. The CDR3 is CASSSVTVVDYGYTF. The CDR3 DNA sequence: TGTGCCAGCAGTTCCGTGACTGTTGTGGACTATGGCTACACCTTC.

This clonotype was seen just once. The junction departs from germline at one end; a sequencing error may be responsible. The chain employs TRBV11-2 and TRBJ2-2, with D maybe TRBD1 (6 bases). CDR3 length equals 15 residues. Germline CDR1 and CDR2: SGHAT and FQNNGV. CDR3 DNA sequence: TGTGTCAGCGGCTTAGGCAGGGGATACACCGGGGAGCTGTTTTTT. This codes for CVSGLGRGYTGELFF.

This clonotype was counted between two and nine times. A junction end diverges from the germline sequence, so it may reflect a read error. The gene calls are TRBV7-7 and TRBJ2-2; D not resolved. This CDR3 is 12 amino acids long. From germline, CDR1 is SSHAT and CDR2 FNYEAQ (reference sequence). In DNA form, the CDR3 reads TGTGCTAGCAGCTTAGAGAACGGGGAGCTGTTTTTT. As protein: CASSLENGELFF.

As for this clonotype: A much larger clone differs from this one at a single base, so this may be a read error. The V and J genes are TRBV20-1 and TRBJ1-6; weak D call: TRBD1 (5 bases). Germline assignment: CDR1 DFQATT and CDR2 SNEGSKA (reference sequence). The CDR3 has 13 residues. The DNA of the CDR3 is TGCCGTGACGAACGGGGCCGAGGTTCACCCCTCCACTTT. Translating it yields CRDERGRGSPLHF.

This sequence joins TRBV6-1 and TRBJ1-3, with D unclear. V lost 4 bases and J 8 bases, leaving 18 bases between the germline ends. The germline CDR1 and CDR2 sequences are MNHNS and SASEGT. This CDR3 is 15 amino acids long. The CDR3 is CASSVTGSREYTIYF. In nucleotides, the CDR3 is TGTGCCAGCAGTGTAACGGGGAGTCGTGAATACACCATATATTTT.

This clonotype was counted at least ten times. The chain carries TRBV7-3 and TRBJ2-5, with 9 bases identical to TRBD1. Germline CDR1 reads SGHTA; CDR2 reads FQGTGA. The V and J ends lost 5 bases and 5 bases, in that order; junction bases with no gene match: 3. The CDR3 is made up of 13 amino acids. The CDR3 spells CASSLDRGETQYF. In nucleotides, the CDR3 is TGTGCCAGCAGCCTCGACAGGGGGGAGACCCAGTACTTC.

For this clonotype: Germline and junction disagree at one end, which may indicate a read error. V and J are TRBV6-2 or TRBV6-3 and TRBJ2-6; a weak D match, TRBD1 (6 bases). Germline values: CDR1 MNHEY, CDR2 SVGEGT. The CDR3 is 17 amino acids. CDR3 region: CVTAPETGLSGANVLTF. CDR3 DNA: TGTGTCACCGCCCCCGAGACAGGCCTCTCTGGTGCCAACGTCCTGACTTTC.

The sample holds a few counts of this clonotype. V is TRBV25-1 and J is TRBJ2-7, with TRBD2 matching over 11 bases. V lost 4 bases, J lost 8 bases, and 4 bases stayed unmatched. This CDR3 has 13 amino acids. The germline V gene encodes CDR1 MGHDK and CDR2 SYGVNS. This CDR3 is CASSGGTSGKQYF. In nucleotides, the CDR3 is TGTGCCAGCAGTGGGGGGACTAGCGGAAAGCAGTACTTC.

This clonotype was recorded a few times. This may stem from a read error, because a much larger clone lies one nucleotide away. V is TRBV12-3 or TRBV12-4 and J is TRBJ1-1, with a weak D call TRBD1 (6 bases). This CDR3 is built from 14 residues. The CDR3 DNA is TGTGTCAGCAGCAAGACAGGACCGAACACTGAAGCTTTCTTT. It translates to CVSSKTGPNTEAFF.

Remarks on this clonotype: One end of the junction fails to match germline, which may point to a read error. The rearrangement links TRBV4-2 to TRBJ2-3; 11 nucleotides match TRBD2. Germline CDR1 is LGHNA and CDR2 is YNFKEQ. The CDR3 is made up of 16 amino acids. The DNA for the CDR3 is TGTGCCAGCAGTCAAGATCTAGCGGGGGGCACAGATATGCAGTATTTT. This translates into CASSQDLAGGTDMQYF.

To note about this clonotype: The junction departs from germline at one end; a sequencing error may be responsible. The CDR3 coding sequence is TGTAGCGTTGGTGAGGGAAGGTCGTACACTGAAGTTTTCTTT. Its protein is CSVGEGRSYTEVFF. J is TRBJ1-1 and V is TRBV29-1, with D unclear. The CDR3 consists of 14 residues. The germline CDR1 and CDR2 sequences are SQVTM and ANQGSEA. The full variable domain, rest sourced from reference TRBV29-1 and TRBJ1-1, is SAVISQKPSRDICQRGTSLTIQCQVDSQVTMMFWYRQQPGQSLTLIATANQGSEATYESGFVIDKFPISRPNLTFSTLTVSNMSPEDSSIYLCSVGEGRSYTEVFFGQGTRLTVV.

In the case of this clonotype: Here the CDR3 omits its conserved ending phenylalanine or tryptophan, so a read error is the likely source. The chain couples TRBV11-2 to TRBJ1-1; D unclear. This CDR3 is 13 amino acids long. Germline values: CDR1 SGHAT, CDR2 FQNNGV. The CDR3 bases are TGTGCGAACAGCAGGACCCAGAACACTGAAGCTTTCTCT. This codes for CANSRTQNTEAFS.